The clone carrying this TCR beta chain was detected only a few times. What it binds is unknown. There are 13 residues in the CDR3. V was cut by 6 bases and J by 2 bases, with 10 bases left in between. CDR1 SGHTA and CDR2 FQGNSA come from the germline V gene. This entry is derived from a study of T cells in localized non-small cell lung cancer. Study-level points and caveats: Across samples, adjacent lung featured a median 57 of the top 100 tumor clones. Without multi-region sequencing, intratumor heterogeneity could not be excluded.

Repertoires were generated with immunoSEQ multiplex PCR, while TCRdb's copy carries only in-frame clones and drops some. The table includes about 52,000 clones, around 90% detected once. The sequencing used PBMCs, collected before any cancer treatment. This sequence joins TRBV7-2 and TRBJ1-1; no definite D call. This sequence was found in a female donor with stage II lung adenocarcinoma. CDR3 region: CASRKWANTEAFF. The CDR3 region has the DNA TGTGCCAGCAGGAAGTGGGCAAACACTGAAGCTTTCTTT.